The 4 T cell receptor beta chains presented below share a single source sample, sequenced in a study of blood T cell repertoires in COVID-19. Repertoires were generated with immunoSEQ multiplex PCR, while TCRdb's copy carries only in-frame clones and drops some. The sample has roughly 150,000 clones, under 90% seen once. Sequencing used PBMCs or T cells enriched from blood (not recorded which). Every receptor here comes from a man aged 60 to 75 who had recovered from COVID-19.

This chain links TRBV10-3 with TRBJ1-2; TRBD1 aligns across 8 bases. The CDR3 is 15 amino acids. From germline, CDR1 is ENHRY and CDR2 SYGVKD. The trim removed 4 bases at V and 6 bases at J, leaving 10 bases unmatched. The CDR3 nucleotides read TGTGCCATCAGTGCCCGGGGACAGGAGGCTAATGGCTACACCTTC. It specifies CAISARGQEANGYTF.

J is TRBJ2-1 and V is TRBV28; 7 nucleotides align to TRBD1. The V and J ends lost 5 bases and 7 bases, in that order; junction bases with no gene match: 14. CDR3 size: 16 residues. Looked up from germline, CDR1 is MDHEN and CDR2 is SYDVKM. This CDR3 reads CASSILQGRFGNEQFF. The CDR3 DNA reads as TGTGCCAGCAGTATACTACAGGGGCGGTTTGGGAATGAGCAGTTCTTC. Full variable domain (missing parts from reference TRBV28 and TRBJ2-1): DVKVTQSSRYLVKRTGEKVFLECVQDMDHENMFWYRQDPGLGLRLIYFSYDVKMKEKGDIPEGYSVSREKKERFSLILESASTNQTSMYLCASSILQGRFGNEQFFGPGTRLTVL.

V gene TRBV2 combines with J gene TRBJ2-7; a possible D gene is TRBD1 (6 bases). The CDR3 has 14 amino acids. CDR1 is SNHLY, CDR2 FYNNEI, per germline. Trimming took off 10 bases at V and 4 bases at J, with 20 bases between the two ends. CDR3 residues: CAINLITGLYEQYF. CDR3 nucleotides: TGTGCCATCAACCTAATAACAGGGTTATACGAGCAGTACTTC.

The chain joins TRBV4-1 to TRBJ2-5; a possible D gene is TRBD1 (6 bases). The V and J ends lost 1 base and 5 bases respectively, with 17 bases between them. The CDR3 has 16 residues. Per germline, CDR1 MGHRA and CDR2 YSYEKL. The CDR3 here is CASSQAPQGFQETQYF. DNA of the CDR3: TGCGCCAGCAGCCAAGCCCCACAGGGATTTCAGGAGACCCAGTACTTC.